Each of the 10 T cell receptor beta chains below was sequenced from the same sample in a study of cytomegalovirus exposure and HLA in healthy donors. Use of 60 Vbeta and 13 Jbeta primers characterized the PCR. The table came from immunoSEQ multiplex PCR; TCRdb's copy has only in-frame clones and leaves some out. The table records 60,000 to 65,000 clones, more than 70% of them present only once. Sequencing was carried out using PBMCs. These TCRs come from a man between 18 and 29 years old in good health and CMV-seronegative.

This sequence joins TRBV29-1 and TRBJ2-7, with 8 bases fitting TRBD2. Per the germline V gene, CDR1 is SQVTM and CDR2 is ANQGSEA. The junction had 11 bases not matched to a gene; V was cut back by 7 bases and J by 0 bases. CDR3 length equals 15 residues. CDR3 in amino acids: CSATGGGRSSYEQYF. In DNA, the CDR3 is TGCAGCGCCACGGGGGGGGGCCGAAGCTCCTACGAGCAGTACTTC.

The rearrangement uses TRBV19 and TRBJ1-1; 7 nucleotides agree with TRBD1. V lost 7 bases, J lost 5 bases, and 13 bases stayed unmatched. The V gene's germline CDR1 is LNHDA and CDR2 SQIVND (reference sequence). This CDR3 comprises 15 residues. The CDR3 coding sequence is TGTGCCAGTAATACCCACAGGGGTGTAGGTACTGAAGCTTTCTTT. Protein sequence: CASNTHRGVGTEAFF.

J is TRBJ1-5 and V is TRBV10-3, with D unclear. In germline, CDR1 is ENHRY, CDR2 SYGVKD. The CDR3 runs to 14 residues. V was pared by 5 bases and J by 3 bases, with 11 bases between. This CDR3 reads CAISPEGTNQPQHF. The CDR3 DNA reads as TGTGCCATCAGTCCCGAGGGCACCAATCAGCCCCAGCATTTT.

The chain uses TRBV10-3 and TRBJ1-2, with TRBD1 matching over 8 bases. Germline assignment: CDR1 ENHRY and CDR2 SYGVKD. The CDR3 covers 16 residues. The J segment lost 2 bases and the V segment lost 3 bases, leaving 8 bases of the junction unmatched. CDR3 sequence (DNA): TGTGCCATCAGTGAAATGGGAGGGACAGGCAACTATGGCTACACCTTC. It codes for CAISEMGGTGNYGYTF.

The chain links TRBV7-2 to TRBJ2-7; the D is unclear. Trimming left V 1 base short and J 5 bases short, with 6 bases between. Per germline, CDR1 SGHTA and CDR2 FQGNSA. The CDR3 extends over 12 amino acids. DNA for the CDR3: TGTGCCAGCAGCTTAGATTACAACGAGCAGTACTTC. Amino acid sequence: CASSLDYNEQYF.

This chain connects TRBV7-9 to TRBJ1-6; 7 nucleotides match TRBD1. Germline CDR1 is SEHNR and CDR2 is FQNEAQ (reference sequence). This CDR3 contains 14 residues. Unmatched junction bases numbered 8, after V lost 10 bases and J lost 5 bases. The CDR3 loop is CAIPDGTDNSPLHF. As DNA, the CDR3 is TGTGCCATCCCTGATGGGACAGATAATTCACCCCTCCACTTT. Variable domain in full (rest from reference TRBV7-9 and TRBJ1-6): DTGVSQNPRHKITKRGQNVTFRCDPISEHNRLYWYRQTLGQGPEFLTYFQNEAQLEKSRLLSDRFSAERPKGSFSTLEIQRTEQGDSAMYLCAIPDGTDNSPLHFGNGTRLTVT.

V gene TRBV4-1 combines with J gene TRBJ2-6; possibly TRBD1 for D (6 bases). CDR1 and CDR2 from the germline V gene are MGHRA and YSYEKL. V was cut by 4 bases and J by 0 bases, with 16 bases left in between. There are 18 residues in the CDR3. CDR3 coding DNA: TGCGCCAGCAGCCCGGGTGACAGGTTCAGCTCTGGGGCCAACGTCCTGACTTTC. Its translation: CASSPGDRFSSGANVLTF.

This rearrangement joins TRBV18 to TRBJ2-2; 10 positions agree with TRBD2. The length of the CDR3 is 17 residues. Trimming cost V 2 bases and J 6 bases; bases outside gene matches: 9. Germline V lookup: CDR1 KGHSH, CDR2 LQKENI. The CDR3 nucleotides read TGTGCCAGCTCACCATCAGGGGGACTAGCGAGCCCCGGGGAGCTGTTTTTT. Its translation: CASSPSGGLASPGELFF. Full variable domain (outside the CDR3, taken from reference TRBV18 and TRBJ2-2): NAGVMQNPRHLVRRRGQEARLRCSPMKGHSHVYWYRQLPEEGLKFMVYLQKENIIDESGMPKERFSAEFPKEGPSILRIQQVVRGDSAAYFCASSPSGGLASPGELFFGEGSRLTVL.

The CDR3 DNA reads as TGTGCCAGCAGTGAAAACAGGGGAGGATATGGCTACACCTTC. This encodes CASSENRGGYGYTF. This sequence joins TRBV6-1 and TRBJ1-2; 7 nucleotides line up with TRBD1. The ends lost 2 bases at V and 5 bases at J; junction bases unmatched: 5. From germline, CDR1 is MNHNS and CDR2 SASEGT. The CDR3 extends over 14 amino acids.

This rearrangement joins TRBV5-1 to TRBJ1-1, with a possible D match to TRBD1 (6 bases). Trimming stripped 3 bases from V and 5 bases from J, with 17 bases between. The germline V gene encodes CDR1 SGHRS and CDR2 YFSETQ. CDR3 size: 15 residues. The CDR3 DNA follows: TGCGCCAGCAGCTCTGAAGGGACACTGGGGACTGAAGCTTTCTTT. Translation: CASSSEGTLGTEAFF.